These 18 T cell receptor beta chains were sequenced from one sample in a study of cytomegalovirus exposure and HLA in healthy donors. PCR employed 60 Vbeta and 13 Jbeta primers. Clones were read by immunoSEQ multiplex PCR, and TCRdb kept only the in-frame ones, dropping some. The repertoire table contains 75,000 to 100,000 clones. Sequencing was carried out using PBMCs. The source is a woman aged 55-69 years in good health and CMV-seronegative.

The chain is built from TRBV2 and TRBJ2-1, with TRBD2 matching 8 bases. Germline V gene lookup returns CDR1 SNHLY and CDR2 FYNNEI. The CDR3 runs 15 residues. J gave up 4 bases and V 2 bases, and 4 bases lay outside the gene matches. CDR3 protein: CASSESPSGYNEQFF. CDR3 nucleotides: TGTGCCAGCAGTGAATCGCCTAGCGGGTACAATGAGCAGTTCTTC.

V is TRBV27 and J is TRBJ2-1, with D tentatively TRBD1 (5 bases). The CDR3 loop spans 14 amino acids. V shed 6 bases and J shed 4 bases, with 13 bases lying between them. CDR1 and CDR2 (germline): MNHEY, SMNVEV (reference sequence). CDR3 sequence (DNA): TGTGCCAGCAGCCCGACTCCAGGGTACAATGAGCAGTTCTTC. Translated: CASSPTPGYNEQFF.

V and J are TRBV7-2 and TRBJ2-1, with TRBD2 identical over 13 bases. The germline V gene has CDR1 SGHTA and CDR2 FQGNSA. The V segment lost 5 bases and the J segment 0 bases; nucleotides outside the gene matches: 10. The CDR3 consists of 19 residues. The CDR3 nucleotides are TGTGCCAGCAGCCCCCGGACTAGCGGGAGTACTATCTCCTACAATGAGCAGTTCTTC. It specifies CASSPRTSGSTISYNEQFF.

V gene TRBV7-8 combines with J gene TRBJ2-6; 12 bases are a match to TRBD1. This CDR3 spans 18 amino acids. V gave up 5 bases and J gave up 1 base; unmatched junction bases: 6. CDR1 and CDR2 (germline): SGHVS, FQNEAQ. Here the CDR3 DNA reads TGTGCCAGCAGCGAGCCGGGACAGGGGGCTTCTGGGGCCAACGTCCTGACTTTC. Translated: CASSEPGQGASGANVLTF.

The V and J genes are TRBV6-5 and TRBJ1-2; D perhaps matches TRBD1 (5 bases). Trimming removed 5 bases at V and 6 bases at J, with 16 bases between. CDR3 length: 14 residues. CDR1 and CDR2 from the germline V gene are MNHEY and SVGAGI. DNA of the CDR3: TGTGCCAGCAGTCCCCGAGGAGGGACCCATGGCTACACCTTC. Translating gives CASSPRGGTHGYTF.

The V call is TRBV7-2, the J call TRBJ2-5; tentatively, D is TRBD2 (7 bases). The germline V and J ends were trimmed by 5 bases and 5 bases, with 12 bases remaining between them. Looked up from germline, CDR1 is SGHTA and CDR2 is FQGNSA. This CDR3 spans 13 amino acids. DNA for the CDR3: TGTGCCAGCAGCGGGGAGGGGGACGAGACCCAGTACTTC. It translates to CASSGEGDETQYF.

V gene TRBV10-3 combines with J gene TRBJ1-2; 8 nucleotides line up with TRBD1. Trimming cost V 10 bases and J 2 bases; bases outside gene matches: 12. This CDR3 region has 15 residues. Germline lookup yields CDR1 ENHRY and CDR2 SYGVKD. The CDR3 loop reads CATLTGAQENYGYTF. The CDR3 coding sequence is TGTGCCACCTTGACAGGGGCGCAGGAGAACTATGGCTACACCTTC.

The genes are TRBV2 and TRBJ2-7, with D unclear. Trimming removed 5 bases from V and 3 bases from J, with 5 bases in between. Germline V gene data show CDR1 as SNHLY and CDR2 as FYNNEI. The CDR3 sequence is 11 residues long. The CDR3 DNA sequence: TGTGCCAGCAGTCAGTACTACGAGCAGTACTTC. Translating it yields CASSQYYEQYF.

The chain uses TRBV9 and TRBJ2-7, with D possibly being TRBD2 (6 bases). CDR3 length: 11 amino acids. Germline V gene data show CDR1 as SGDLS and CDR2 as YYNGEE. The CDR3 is CASSAGGRPFV. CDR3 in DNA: TGTGCCAGCAGCGCTGGGGGGAGGCCCTTTGTC.

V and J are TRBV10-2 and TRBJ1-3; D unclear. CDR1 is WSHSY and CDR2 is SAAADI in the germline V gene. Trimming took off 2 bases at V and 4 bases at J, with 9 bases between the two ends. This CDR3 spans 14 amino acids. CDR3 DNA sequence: TGCGCCAGCAGTGAGACCCAACAGGGAAACACCATATATTTT. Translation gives CASSETQQGNTIYF.

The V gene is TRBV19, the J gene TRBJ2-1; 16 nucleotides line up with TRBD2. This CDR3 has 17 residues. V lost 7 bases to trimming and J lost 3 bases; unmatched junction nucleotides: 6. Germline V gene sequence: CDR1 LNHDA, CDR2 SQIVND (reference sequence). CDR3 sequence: CASTGTSGRGFYNEQFF. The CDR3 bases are TGTGCCAGTACCGGGACTAGCGGGAGGGGTTTCTACAATGAGCAGTTCTTC.

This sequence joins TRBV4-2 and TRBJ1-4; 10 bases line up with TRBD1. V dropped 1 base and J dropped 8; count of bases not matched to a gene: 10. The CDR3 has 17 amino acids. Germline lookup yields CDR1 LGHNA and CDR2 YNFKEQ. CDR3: CASSQAGQGPVGEKLFF. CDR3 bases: TGTGCCAGCAGCCAAGCGGGACAGGGGCCCGTTGGGGAAAAACTGTTTTTT.

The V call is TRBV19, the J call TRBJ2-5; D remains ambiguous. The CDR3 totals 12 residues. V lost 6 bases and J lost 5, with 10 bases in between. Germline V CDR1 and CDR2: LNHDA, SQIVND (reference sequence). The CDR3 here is CASSGGIETQYF. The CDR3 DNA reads TGTGCCAGTAGCGGCGGAATTGAGACCCAGTACTTC.

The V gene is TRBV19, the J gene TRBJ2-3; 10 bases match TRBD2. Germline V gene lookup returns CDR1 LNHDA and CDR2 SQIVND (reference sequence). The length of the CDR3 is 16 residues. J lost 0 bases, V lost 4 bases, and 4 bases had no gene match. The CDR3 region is CASSKGLATSTDTQYF. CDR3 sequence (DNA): TGTGCCAGTAGTAAGGGACTAGCGACTAGCACAGATACGCAGTATTTT.

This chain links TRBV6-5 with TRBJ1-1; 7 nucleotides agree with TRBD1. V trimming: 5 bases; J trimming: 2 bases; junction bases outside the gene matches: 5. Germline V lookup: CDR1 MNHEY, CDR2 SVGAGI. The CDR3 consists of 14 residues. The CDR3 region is CASSRQGLNTEAFF. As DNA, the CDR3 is TGTGCCAGCAGTCGACAGGGTCTAAACACTGAAGCTTTCTTT.

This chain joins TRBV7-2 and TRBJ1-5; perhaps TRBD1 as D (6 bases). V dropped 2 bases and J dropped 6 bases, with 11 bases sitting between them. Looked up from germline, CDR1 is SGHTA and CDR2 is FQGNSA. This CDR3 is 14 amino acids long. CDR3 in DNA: TGTGCCAGCAGCTTACAGGGGAGTAGTCAGCCCCAGCATTTT. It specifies CASSLQGSSQPQHF. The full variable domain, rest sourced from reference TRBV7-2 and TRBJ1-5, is GAGVSQSPSNKVTEKGKDVELRCDPISGHTALYWYRQSLGQGLEFLIYFQGNSAPDKSGLPSDRFSAERTGGSVSTLTIQRTQQEDSAVYLCASSLQGSSQPQHFGDGTRLSIL.

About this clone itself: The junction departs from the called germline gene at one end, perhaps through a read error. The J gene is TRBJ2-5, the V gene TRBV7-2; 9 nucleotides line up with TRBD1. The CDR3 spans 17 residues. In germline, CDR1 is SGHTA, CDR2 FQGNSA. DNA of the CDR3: TGTGCCAGCAGCTTAGAGGGGGGGACAGGGTACCAAGAGACCCAGCACTTC. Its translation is CASSLEGGTGYQETQHF.

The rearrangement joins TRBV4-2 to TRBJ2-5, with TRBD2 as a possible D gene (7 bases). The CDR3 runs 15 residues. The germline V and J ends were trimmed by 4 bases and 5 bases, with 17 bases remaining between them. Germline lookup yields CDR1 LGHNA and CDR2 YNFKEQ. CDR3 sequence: CASSRQGEGGETQYF. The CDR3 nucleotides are TGTGCCAGCAGCCGCCAAGGGGAGGGGGGCGAGACCCAGTACTTC.